The clone carrying this T cell receptor beta chain turned up a few times. Its antigen is not identified. From the 5' RACE reads, TCRdb called clonotypes with MiXCR, one entry per CDR3 protein. The profile covers 500,000 to 550,000 distinct CDR3 sequences, with 21% appearing a single time and about 16% taken by the ten largest. This entry is derived from a study of T cells after yellow fever vaccination. Study in general: When fractions had low cell numbers, they were prepared with SMART-Seq v4 Ultra Low Input. General study results and limits: The booster saw the reappearance of most primary-vaccination clones (96% CD4, around 88% CD8).

Germline lookup yields CDR1 MGHRA and CDR2 YSYEKL. The CDR3 is made up of 13 amino acids. V lost 1 base and J 6 bases, leaving 8 bases between the germline ends. The TCR originated in a man between 18 and 35 years old who received the YFV17D yellow fever vaccine. The V and J genes are TRBV4-1 and TRBJ2-3, with D hard to call. The sample here was PBMCs, taken less than 25 days after the first yellow fever vaccination. In nucleotides, the CDR3 is TGCGCCAGCAGCCAAGCGGCCCTTGATACGCAGTATTTT. Protein: CASSQAALDTQYF.